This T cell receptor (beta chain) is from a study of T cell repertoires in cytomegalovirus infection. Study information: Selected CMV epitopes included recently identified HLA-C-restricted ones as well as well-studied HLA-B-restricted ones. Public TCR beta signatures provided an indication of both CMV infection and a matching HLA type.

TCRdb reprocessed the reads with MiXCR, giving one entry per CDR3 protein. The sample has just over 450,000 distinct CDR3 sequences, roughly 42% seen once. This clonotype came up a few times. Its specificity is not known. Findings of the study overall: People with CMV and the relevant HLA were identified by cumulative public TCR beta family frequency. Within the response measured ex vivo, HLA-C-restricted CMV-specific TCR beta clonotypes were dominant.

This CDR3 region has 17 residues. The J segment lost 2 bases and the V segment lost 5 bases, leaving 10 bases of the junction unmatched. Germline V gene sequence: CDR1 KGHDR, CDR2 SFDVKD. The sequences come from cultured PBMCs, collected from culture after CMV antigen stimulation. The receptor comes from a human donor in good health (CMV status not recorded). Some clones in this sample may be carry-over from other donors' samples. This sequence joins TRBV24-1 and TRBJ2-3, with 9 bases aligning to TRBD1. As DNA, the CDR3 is TGTGCCACCAGTGTTCCATCCGGGACAGGGCTCACAGATACGCAGTATTTT. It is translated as CATSVPSGTGLTDTQYF.